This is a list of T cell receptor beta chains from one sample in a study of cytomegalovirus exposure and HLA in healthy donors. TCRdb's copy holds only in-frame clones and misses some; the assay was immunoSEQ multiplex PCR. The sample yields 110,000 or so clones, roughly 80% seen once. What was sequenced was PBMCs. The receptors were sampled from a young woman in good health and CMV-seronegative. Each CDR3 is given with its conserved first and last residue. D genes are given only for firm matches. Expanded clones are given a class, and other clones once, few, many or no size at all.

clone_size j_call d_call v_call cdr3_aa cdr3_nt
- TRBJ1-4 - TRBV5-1 CASSLPHPARGTSTNEKLFF TGCGCCAGCAGCTTGCCGCACCCTGCAAGGGGAACCTCAACTAATGAAAAACTGTTTTTT
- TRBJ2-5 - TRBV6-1 CASSEAWGPPQETQYF TGTGCCAGCAGTGAAGCTTGGGGGCCTCCACAAGAGACCCAGTACTTC
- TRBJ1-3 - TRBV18 CASSPEQGEYSGNTIYF TGTGCCAGCTCACCTGAACAGGGAGAATACTCCGGAAACACCATATATTTT
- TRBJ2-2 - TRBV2 CASTLTGTTGELFF TGTGCCAGCACCCTGACAGGAACCACCGGGGAGCTGTTTTTT
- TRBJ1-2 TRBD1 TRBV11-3 CASSLVAGQGAGTF TGTGCCAGCAGCCTCGTCGCAGGACAGGGGGCTGGGACCTTC
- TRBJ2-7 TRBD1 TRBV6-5 CASSLAGQAYEQYF TGTGCCAGCAGTTTGGCGGGACAGGCCTACGAGCAGTACTTC
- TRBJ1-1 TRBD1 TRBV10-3 CAIGDLDREETEAFF TGTGCCATCGGTGACTTAGACAGGGAGGAAACTGAAGCTTTCTTT
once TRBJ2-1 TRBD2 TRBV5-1 CASSRLAGASYNEQFF TGCGCCAGCAGCAGACTAGCGGGGGCCTCCTACAATGAGCAGTTCTTC
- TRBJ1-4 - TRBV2 CASSEGLLRVTFF TGTGCCAGCAGTGAAGGACTATTACGGGTGACGTTTTTT
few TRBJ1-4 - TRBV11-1 CASSPPSEKLFF TGTGCCAGCAGCCCCCCATCTGAAAAACTGTTTTTT
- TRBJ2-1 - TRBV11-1 CASSRRQGHNEQFF TGTGCCAGCAGTCGTCGTCAGGGGCACAATGAGCAGTTCTTC
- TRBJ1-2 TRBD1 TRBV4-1 CASSQEGQVRGYGYTF TGCGCCAGCAGCCAAGAAGGACAGGTTCGGGGCTATGGCTACACCTTC
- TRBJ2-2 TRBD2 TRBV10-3 CATRGLAGVEGELFF TGTGCCACCCGCGGACTAGCGGGAGTAGAAGGGGAGCTGTTTTTT
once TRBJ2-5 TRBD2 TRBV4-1 CASSPRLTSTETQYF TGCGCCAGCAGCCCGAGACTGACTAGCACGGAGACCCAGTACTTC
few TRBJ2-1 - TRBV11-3 CASSSTRDKDEQFF TGTGCCAGCAGCTCCACCCGGGACAAGGATGAGCAGTTCTTC
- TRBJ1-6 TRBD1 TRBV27 CASSLSDRGPTSNSPLHF TGTGCCAGCAGTTTGTCGGACAGGGGGCCAACCTCCAATTCACCCCTCCACTTT